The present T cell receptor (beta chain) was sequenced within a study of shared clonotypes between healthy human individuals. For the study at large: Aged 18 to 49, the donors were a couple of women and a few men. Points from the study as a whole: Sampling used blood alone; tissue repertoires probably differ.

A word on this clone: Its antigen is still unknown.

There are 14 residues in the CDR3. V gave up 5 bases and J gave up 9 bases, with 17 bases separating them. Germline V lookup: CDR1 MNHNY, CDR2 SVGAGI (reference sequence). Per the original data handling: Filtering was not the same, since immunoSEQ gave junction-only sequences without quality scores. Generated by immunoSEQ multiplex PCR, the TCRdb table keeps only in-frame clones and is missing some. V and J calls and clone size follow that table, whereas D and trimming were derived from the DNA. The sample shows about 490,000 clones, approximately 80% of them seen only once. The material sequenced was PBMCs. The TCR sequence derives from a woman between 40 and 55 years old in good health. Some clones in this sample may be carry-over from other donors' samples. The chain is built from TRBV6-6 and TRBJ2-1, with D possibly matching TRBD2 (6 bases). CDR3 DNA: TGTGCCAGCAGTCCCGGGACGGGAGTGGTTGAGCAGTTCTTC. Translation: CASSPGTGVVEQFF.